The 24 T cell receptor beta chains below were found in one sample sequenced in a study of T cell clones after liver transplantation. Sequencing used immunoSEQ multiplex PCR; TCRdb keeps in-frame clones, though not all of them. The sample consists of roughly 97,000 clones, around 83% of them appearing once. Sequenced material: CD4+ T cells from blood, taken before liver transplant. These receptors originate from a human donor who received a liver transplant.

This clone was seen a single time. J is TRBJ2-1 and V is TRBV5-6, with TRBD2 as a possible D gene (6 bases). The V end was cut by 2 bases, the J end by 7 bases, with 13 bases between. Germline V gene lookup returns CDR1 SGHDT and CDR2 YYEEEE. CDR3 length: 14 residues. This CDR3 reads CASSFYREHNEQFF. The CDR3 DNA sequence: TGTGCCAGCAGCTTTTATCGGGAGCATAATGAGCAGTTCTTC.

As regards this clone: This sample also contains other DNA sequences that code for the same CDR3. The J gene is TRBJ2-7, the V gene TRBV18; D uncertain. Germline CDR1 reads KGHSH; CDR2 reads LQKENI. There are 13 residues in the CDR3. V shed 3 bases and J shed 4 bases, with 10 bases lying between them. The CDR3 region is CASSPGLNYEQYF. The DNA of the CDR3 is TGTGCCAGCTCACCGGGTCTAAATTACGAGCAGTACTTC.

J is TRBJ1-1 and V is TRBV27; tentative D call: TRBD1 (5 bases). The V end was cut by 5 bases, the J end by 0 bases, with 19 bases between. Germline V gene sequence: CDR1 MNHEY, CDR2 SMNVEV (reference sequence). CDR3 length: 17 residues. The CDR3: CASSPVRQGGMNTEAFF. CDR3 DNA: TGTGCCAGCAGTCCAGTTAGGCAGGGTGGTATGAACACTGAAGCTTTCTTT.

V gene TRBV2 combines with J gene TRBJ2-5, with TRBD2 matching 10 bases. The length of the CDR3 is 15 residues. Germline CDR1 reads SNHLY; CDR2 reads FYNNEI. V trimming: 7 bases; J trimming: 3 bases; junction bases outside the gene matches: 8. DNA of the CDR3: TGTGCCAGCAAATCATACAGCGGGAGGGAAGAGACCCAGTACTTC. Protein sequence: CASKSYSGREETQYF.

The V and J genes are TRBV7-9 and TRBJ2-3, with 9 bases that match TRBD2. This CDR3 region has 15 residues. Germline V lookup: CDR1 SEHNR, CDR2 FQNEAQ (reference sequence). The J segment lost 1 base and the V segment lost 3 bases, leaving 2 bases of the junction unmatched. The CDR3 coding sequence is TGTGCCAGCAGCTTCCAGCGGGGGGGCACAGATACGCAGTATTTT. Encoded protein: CASSFQRGGTDTQYF.

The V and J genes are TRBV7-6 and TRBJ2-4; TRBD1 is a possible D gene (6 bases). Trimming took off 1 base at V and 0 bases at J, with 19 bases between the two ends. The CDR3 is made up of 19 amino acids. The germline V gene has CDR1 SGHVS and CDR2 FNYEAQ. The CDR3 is CASSLGYLGHLLAKNIQYF. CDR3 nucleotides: TGTGCCAGCAGCTTAGGTTATTTGGGACACCTCCTAGCCAAAAACATTCAGTACTTC.

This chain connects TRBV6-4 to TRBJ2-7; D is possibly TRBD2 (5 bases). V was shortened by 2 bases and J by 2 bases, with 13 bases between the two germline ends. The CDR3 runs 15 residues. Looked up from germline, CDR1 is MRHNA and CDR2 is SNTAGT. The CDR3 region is CASSDDPQRAYEQYF. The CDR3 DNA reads TGTGCCAGCAGTGACGACCCCCAGAGGGCCTACGAGCAGTACTTC.

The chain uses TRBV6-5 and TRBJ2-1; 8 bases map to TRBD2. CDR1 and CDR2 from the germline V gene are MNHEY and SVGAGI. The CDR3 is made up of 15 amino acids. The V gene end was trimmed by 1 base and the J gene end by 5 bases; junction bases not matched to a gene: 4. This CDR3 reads CASSYFGGADNEQFF. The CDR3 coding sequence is TGTGCCAGCAGTTACTTCGGGGGGGCCGACAATGAGCAGTTCTTC.

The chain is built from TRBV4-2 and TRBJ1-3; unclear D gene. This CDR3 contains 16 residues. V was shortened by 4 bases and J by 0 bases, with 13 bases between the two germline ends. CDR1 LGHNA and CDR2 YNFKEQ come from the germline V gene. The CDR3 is CASSPLSGGSGNTIYF. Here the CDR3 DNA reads TGTGCCAGCAGCCCCCTCTCGGGAGGCTCTGGAAACACCATATATTTT.

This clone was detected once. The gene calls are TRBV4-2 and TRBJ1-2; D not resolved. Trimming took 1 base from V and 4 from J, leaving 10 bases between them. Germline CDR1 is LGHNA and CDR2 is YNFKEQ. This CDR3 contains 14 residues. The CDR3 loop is CASSQAGGSYGYTF. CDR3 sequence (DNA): TGTGCCAGCAGCCAAGCGGGCGGTTCCTATGGCTACACCTTC.

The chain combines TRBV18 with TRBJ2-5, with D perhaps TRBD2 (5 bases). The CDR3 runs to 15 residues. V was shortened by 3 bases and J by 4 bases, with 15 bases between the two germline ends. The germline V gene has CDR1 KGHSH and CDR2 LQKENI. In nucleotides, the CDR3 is TGTGCCAGCTCACCCTCCCTTGGAGGCCGAGAGACCCAGTACTTC. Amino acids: CASSPSLGGRETQYF.

The CDR3 sequence is CAWRRDRSGNTIYF. CDR3 nucleotide sequence: TGTGCCTGGCGTAGGGATCGCTCTGGAAACACCATATATTTT. This chain connects TRBV30 to TRBJ1-3; D uncertain. The CDR3 length is 14 residues. In germline, CDR1 is GTSNPN, CDR2 SVGIG (reference sequence). Between the trimmed V and J ends, which lost 5 bases and 0 bases, there was a span of 11 bases.

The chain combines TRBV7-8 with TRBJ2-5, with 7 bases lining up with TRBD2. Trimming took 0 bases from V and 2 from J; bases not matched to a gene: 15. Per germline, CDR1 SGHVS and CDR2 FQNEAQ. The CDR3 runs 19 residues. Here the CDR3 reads CASSLALPNQRDFQETQYF. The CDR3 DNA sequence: TGTGCCAGCAGCTTAGCTCTTCCCAACCAGCGGGACTTTCAAGAGACCCAGTACTTC.

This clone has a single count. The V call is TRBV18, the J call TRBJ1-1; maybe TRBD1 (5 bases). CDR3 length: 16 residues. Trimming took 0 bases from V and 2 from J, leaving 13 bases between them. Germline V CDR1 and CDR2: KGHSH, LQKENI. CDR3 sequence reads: CASSPPISRANTEAFF. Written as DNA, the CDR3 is TGTGCCAGCTCACCACCCATATCCAGGGCCAACACTGAAGCTTTCTTT.

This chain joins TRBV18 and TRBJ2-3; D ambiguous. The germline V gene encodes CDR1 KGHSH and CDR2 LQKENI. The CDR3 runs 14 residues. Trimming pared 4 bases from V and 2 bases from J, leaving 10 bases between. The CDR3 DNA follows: TGTGCCAGCTCACAACCGGGCTCCACAGATACGCAGTATTTT. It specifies CASSQPGSTDTQYF.

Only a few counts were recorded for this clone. CDR3: CASRETGRKGDSYF. CDR3 sequence (DNA): TGTGCCAGCAGGGAGACAGGGCGCAAGGGGGATTCGTACTTC. The J gene is TRBJ2-7, the V gene TRBV6-1; 7 bases line up with TRBD1. The ends lost 6 bases at V and 12 bases at J; junction bases unmatched: 17. The germline CDR1 and CDR2 sequences are MNHNS and SASEGT. This CDR3 has 14 residues.

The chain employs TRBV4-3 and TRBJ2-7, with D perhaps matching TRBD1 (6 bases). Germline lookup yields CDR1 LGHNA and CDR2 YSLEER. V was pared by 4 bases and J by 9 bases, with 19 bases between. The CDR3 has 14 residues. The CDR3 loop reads CASSPDLGARVQYF. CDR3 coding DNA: TGCGCCAGCAGCCCGGACTTGGGGGCTAGAGTGCAGTACTTC.

Here the CDR3 reads CASSRTGTGISGANVLTF. As DNA, the CDR3 is TGCGCCAGCAGCAGGACCGGGACAGGGATTTCTGGGGCCAACGTCCTGACTTTC. The gene calls are TRBV5-1 and TRBJ2-6; TRBD1 aligns across 9 bases. Germline lookup yields CDR1 SGHRS and CDR2 YFSETQ. The CDR3 spans 18 residues. V trimming: 4 bases; J trimming: 1 base; junction bases outside the gene matches: 9.

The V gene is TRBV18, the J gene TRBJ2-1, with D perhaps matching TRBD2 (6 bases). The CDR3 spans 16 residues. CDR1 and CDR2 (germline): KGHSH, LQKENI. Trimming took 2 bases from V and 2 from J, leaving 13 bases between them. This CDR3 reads CASSPLGGVTYNEQFF. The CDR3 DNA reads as TGTGCCAGCTCACCATTGGGCGGGGTGACCTACAATGAGCAGTTCTTC.

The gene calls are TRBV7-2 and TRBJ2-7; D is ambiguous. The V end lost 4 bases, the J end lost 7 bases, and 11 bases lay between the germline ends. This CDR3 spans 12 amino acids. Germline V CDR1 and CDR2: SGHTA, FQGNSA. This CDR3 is CASSSLFGEQYF. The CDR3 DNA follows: TGTGCCAGCAGCTCCCTCTTCGGAGAGCAGTACTTC.

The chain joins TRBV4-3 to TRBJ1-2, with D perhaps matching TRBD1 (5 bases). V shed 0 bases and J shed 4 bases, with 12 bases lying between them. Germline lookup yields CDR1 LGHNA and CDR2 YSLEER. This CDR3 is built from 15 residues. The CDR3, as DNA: TGCGCCAGCAGCCAAGATTGGGGCGATAGCTATGGCTACACCTTC. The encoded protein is CASSQDWGDSYGYTF.

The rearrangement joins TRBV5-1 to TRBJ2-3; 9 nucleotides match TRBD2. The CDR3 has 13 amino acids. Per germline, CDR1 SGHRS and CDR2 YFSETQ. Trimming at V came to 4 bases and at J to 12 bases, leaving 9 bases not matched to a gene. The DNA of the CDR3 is TGCGCCAGCAGCCCAAAAACTAGCGGGCCCCAGTATTTT. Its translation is CASSPKTSGPQYF.

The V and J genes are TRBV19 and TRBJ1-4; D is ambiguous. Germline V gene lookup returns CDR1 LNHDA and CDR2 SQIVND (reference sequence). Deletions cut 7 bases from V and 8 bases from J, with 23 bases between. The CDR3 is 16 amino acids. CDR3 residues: CASKKASGGPREKLFF. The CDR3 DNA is TGTGCCAGTAAAAAGGCCTCTGGAGGTCCACGGGAAAAACTGTTTTTT.

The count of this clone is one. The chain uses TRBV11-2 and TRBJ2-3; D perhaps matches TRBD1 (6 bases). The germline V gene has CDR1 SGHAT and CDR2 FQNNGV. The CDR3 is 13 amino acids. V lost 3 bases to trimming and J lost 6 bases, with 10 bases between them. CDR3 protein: CASSLGAPDTQYF. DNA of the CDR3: TGTGCCAGCAGCTTGGGGGCCCCGGATACGCAGTATTTT.